These T cell receptor beta chains were read from a single sample in a study of blood T cell repertoires in COVID-19. The assay was immunoSEQ multiplex PCR, and TCRdb's table has in-frame clones only and misses some. The sample consists of more than 200,000 clones, 85% to 90% of them appearing once. Sequenced: peripheral blood. The receptors shown here come from a woman aged 45-60 years with COVID-19, enrolled during active disease. CDR3s include the opening cysteine and the closing phenylalanine or tryptophan. A D gene is named only where the DNA matches it firmly. The size of a clone is reported for some rows only, either as once, few or many, or as a class for expanded clones.

>TRBV6-1|TRBJ2-3|NA|few|15
TGTGCCAGCAGTGAAGCGATACGGGGCACAGATACGCAGTATTTT
CASSEAIRGTDTQYF
>TRBV11-3|TRBJ2-6|NA|NA|19
TGTGCCAGCAGCTATACGCCCCGGGACATTCGCTCTGGGGCCAACGTCCTGACTTTC
CASSYTPRDIRSGANVLTF
>TRBV7-2|TRBJ1-1|NA|NA|13
TGTGCCAGCAGCCCGGACAGTAACACTGAAGCTTTCTTT
CASSPDSNTEAFF
>TRBV5-1|TRBJ2-5|TRBD2|few|13
TGCGCCAGCAGCTTGGGACTAGCGGAGACCCAGTACTTC
CASSLGLAETQYF
>TRBV12-5|TRBJ2-7|NA|NA|16
TGTGCTAGTGCCCCGCCCCCGGGGTCCCGCTCCTACGAGCAGTACTTC
CASAPPPGSRSYEQYF
>TRBV5-1|TRBJ2-1|NA|NA|16
TGCGCCAGCAGCTTTACGCTAGCGAGCTCCTACAATGAGCAGTTCTTC
CASSFTLASSYNEQFF
>TRBV30|TRBJ2-4|NA|once|14
TGTGCCTGGAGTGTGAGGGGGGCCAAAAACATTCAGTACTTC
CAWSVRGAKNIQYF
>TRBV13|TRBJ1-4|TRBD1|NA|16
TGTGCCAGCAGCCCCCGGGGTAGGGGGCAAGGGGAAAAACTGTTTTTT
CASSPRGRGQGEKLFF
>TRBV5-1|TRBJ2-2|TRBD1|NA|15
TGCGCCAGCCTGGACAGGGGGCGACACACCGGGGAGCTGTTTTTT
CASLDRGRHTGELFF
>TRBV18|TRBJ2-6|NA|NA|15
TGTGCCAGCTCACCCCAGGGCTCCGGGGCCAACGTCCTGACTTTC
CASSPQGSGANVLTF
>TRBV19|TRBJ2-3|NA|NA|15
TGTGCCAGTAGTATTGGCGGAGCGGGTACAGATACGCAGTATTTT
CASSIGGAGTDTQYF
>TRBV13|TRBJ2-3|NA|NA|15
TGTGCCAGCAGCTTATCAGGGCAGGGGTCGGATACGCAGTATTTT
CASSLSGQGSDTQYF
>TRBV7-6|TRBJ2-3|NA|NA|14
TGTGCCAGCAGCCTCGGGACTGTGACAGATACGCAGTATTTT
CASSLGTVTDTQYF
>TRBV28|TRBJ1-4|NA|NA|15
TGTGCCAGCAGATTGACTACCGCAACTAATGAAAAACTGTTTTTT
CASRLTTATNEKLFF
>TRBV24-1|TRBJ2-5|TRBD1|NA|15
TGTGCCACCAGTGATTCCGGACAGGGGGGGGAGACCCAGTACTTC
CATSDSGQGGETQYF
>TRBV19|TRBJ1-4|NA|NA|14
TGTGCCAGTAGTATAACGGGGTCGGGCGAAAAACTGTTTTTT
CASSITGSGEKLFF
>TRBV2|TRBJ1-2|NA|NA|16
TGTGCCAGCAGTGAAACCGATTGGAGTATAGTTAGTGGCTACACCTTC
CASSETDWSIVSGYTF
>TRBV18|TRBJ2-3|TRBD2|NA|20
TGTGCCAGCTCTTCCAAGGGGCCACTAGCGGGGGTTGCTAGCACAGATACGCAGTATTTT
CASSSKGPLAGVASTDTQYF
>TRBV5-1|TRBJ2-5|NA|once|13
TGCGCCAGCAGCGACGATGGGGAGGAGACCCAGTACTTC
CASSDDGEETQYF
>TRBV28|TRBJ1-4|TRBD1|NA|14
TGTGCCAGCAGTAACGGACAGGGGTATGAAAAACTGTTTTTT
CASSNGQGYEKLFF
>TRBV7-2|TRBJ1-6|NA|NA|16
TGTGCCAGCAGCTTTAGACCGTCCAGGGTTAATTCACCCCTCCACTTT
CASSFRPSRVNSPLHF
>TRBV15|TRBJ2-1|NA|NA|18
TGTGCCACCAGCAGAGTCCCCTTAGGAGGGGGGGCCGGGAATGAGCAGTTCTTC
CATSRVPLGGGAGNEQFF
>TRBV12-3/TRBV12-4|TRBJ2-1|NA|NA|13
TGTGCCAGCAGTTTACAGGGTTACAATGAGCAGTTCTTC
CASSLQGYNEQFF
>TRBV2|TRBJ1-1|TRBD1|NA|15
TGTGCCAGCAGTGAAAGGGACGGAGGGGGCCCTGAAGCTTTCTTT
CASSERDGGGPEAFF
>TRBV5-5|TRBJ1-4|NA|NA|12
TGTGCCAGCAGCTCCCCGAATGAAAAACTGTTTTTT
CASSSPNEKLFF
>TRBV11-1|TRBJ2-1|NA|NA|14
TGTGCCAGCAGGCGGCAGGGCGGGATCCATGAGCAGTTCTTC
CASRRQGGIHEQFF
>TRBV6-1|TRBJ2-2|NA|few|15
TGTGCCAGCAGTGAAGTAGGACTGATCACCGGGGAGCTGTTTTTT
CASSEVGLITGELFF
>TRBV20-1|TRBJ1-1|NA|NA|11
TGCAGTGCTATACTTTTGGCTGAAGCTTTCTTT
CSAILLAEAFF
>TRBV6-5|TRBJ2-3|TRBD1|NA|15
TGTGCCAGCAGCGGACTGACAGGGGGCACAGATACGCAGTATTTT
CASSGLTGGTDTQYF
>TRBV10-3|TRBJ2-5|TRBD1|NA|16
TGTGCCATCAGTGAGTCCACAGCCGGGACAGTGGGGACCCAGTACTTC
CAISESTAGTVGTQYF
>TRBV9|TRBJ2-2|NA|NA|16
TGTGCCAGCAGCGTGGTTCAAAGCGCGAACACCGGGGAGCTGTTTTTT
CASSVVQSANTGELFF
>TRBV4-3|TRBJ1-2|NA|NA|15
TGCGCCAGCAGCCAAGATCGGCGGCTAAACTATGGCTACACCTTC
CASSQDRRLNYGYTF
>TRBV11-2|TRBJ2-2|NA|NA|13
TGTGCCAGCAGCTTAGGACTAGCCGGGGAGCTGTTTTTT
CASSLGLAGELFF
>TRBV12-3/TRBV12-4|TRBJ1-1|NA|NA|12
TGTGCCAGCAGTTTAAGGACACCGGAAGCTTTCTTT
CASSLRTPEAFF
>TRBV4-2|TRBJ2-6|TRBD2|NA|20
TGTGCCAGCAGCCAAGATATGGGGACTAGCGGGGGAGGTGGGGCCAACGTCCTGACTTTC
CASSQDMGTSGGGGANVLTF
>TRBV19|TRBJ1-2|NA|NA|13
TGTGCCAGTAGTATATCGCAAAGCGGAGGCTACACCTTC
CASSISQSGGYTF
>TRBV3-1/TRBV3-2|TRBJ1-1|TRBD1|once|16
TGTGCCAGCAGTCTACGTCGAGGACAGGGTATAACTGAAGCTTTCTTT
CASSLRRGQGITEAFF
>TRBV27|TRBJ2-3|TRBD1|once|16
TGTGCCAGCAGTCGTCCCGGGACAGGGGGGGCGGATACGCAGTATTTT
CASSRPGTGGADTQYF
>TRBV12-3/TRBV12-4|TRBJ1-1|NA|NA|13
TGTGCCAGCAGTAGGAGGGGAAGGGTTGAAGCTTTCTTT
CASSRRGRVEAFF
>TRBV6-5|TRBJ1-2|NA|NA|15
TGTGCCAGCAGTAAGAAGGCAGGGGATAACTATGGCTACACCTTC
CASSKKAGDNYGYTF
>TRBV7-2|TRBJ2-3|TRBD2|NA|17
TGTGCCAGCAGCCGCCTGGGAGCGGGGGGGCCACTAGATACGCAGTATTTT
CASSRLGAGGPLDTQYF
>TRBV7-6|TRBJ2-7|NA|NA|12
TGTGCCAGCAGCTTAAAGTGGGAGGAGCAGTACTTC
CASSLKWEEQYF
>TRBV5-4|TRBJ1-2|NA|once|13
TGTGCCAGCAGCTTCCGCGGCGGCTATGGCTACACCTTC
CASSFRGGYGYTF
>TRBV29-1|TRBJ1-2|TRBD1|NA|11
TGCAGCGACTGGACAGGGGGACGCTACACCTTC
CSDWTGGRYTF
>TRBV3-1/TRBV3-2|TRBJ1-1|TRBD1|few|13
TGTGCCAGCAGCCGCCGCGGGACAGCCCAAGCTTTCTTT
CASSRRGTAQAFF
>TRBV6-6|TRBJ2-7|NA|NA|13
TGTGCCAGCAGTTACTCCGGGACTCCCAAGCAGTACTTC
CASSYSGTPKQYF
>TRBV18|TRBJ1-2|NA|medium-sized|14
TGTGCCAGCTCACCTCCGACAGAATCCTATGGCTACACCTTC
CASSPPTESYGYTF
>TRBV3-1/TRBV3-2|TRBJ2-5|TRBD2|NA|16
TGTGCCAGCAGCCCGACTAGCGGGGGTGCGCGGGAGACCCAGTACTTC
CASSPTSGGARETQYF
>TRBV4-3|TRBJ2-3|TRBD2|NA|20
TGCGCCAGCAGCCAAGATCGCCCAGCGGGGGGGATCTCTAGCACAGATACGCAGTATTTT
CASSQDRPAGGISSTDTQYF
>TRBV29-1|TRBJ2-1|TRBD1|few|14
TGCAGCGTTGAATTGGGACAGGGCTACAATGAGCAGTTCTTC
CSVELGQGYNEQFF